The present T cell receptor beta chain was sequenced within a study of cytomegalovirus exposure and HLA in healthy donors. Notes on the study in general: When analyzed later, the rates of TCR association showed variation by HLA locus, with DRB1 the most and HLA-C the fewest. Accounts indicate the classifier identified cytomegalovirus status with strong specificity and sensitivity.

The PCR employed 60 Vbeta primers together with 13 Jbeta primers. Measured with immunoSEQ multiplex PCR; TCRdb has only the in-frame clones, and not every one. In the table there are 90,000 to 130,000 clones, about 61% of which are singletons. This clone was counted a few times. Its antigen remains unidentified. The CDR3 is made up of 16 amino acids. Per the germline V gene, CDR1 is MDHEN and CDR2 is SYDVKM. The chain has TRBV28 and TRBJ2-5; 10 bases line up with TRBD1. With the DNA end fitting TRBJ2-7 better, the J assignment may be wrong. Sequencing input: PBMCs. This clonotype was sampled from a woman in her 30s in good health and CMV-seronegative. The CDR3 bases are TGTGCCAGCAGACAAGACAGGGGGCGGCTCTCCTACGAGCAGTACTTC. The encoded protein is CASRQDRGRLSYEQYF.